The subject of this entry is one T cell receptor beta chain. Antigen unknown. This entry comes from a study of cytomegalovirus exposure and HLA in healthy donors. As for the study in general: Membership in the Caucasian-associated ancestry cluster was found for 81% of around 380 genotyped donors.

The CDR3 consists of 15 residues. Germline CDR1 is SNHLY and CDR2 is FYNNEI. Trimming took off 3 bases at V and 11 bases at J, with 22 bases between the two ends. The PCR used 60 Vbeta and 13 Jbeta primers. Sequencing was performed with immunoSEQ multiplex PCR; in TCRdb, only in-frame clones are kept and a portion is missing. The profile shows some 130,000 clones, approximately 74% of them singletons. Study results and caveats: Researchers catalogued approximately 160 TCR beta chains as cytomegalovirus-associated. Presence/absence comparisons presumed near-even sequencing depth among donors. The productive fraction for most TCR beta V segments was about 87% or about 30% in an earlier analysis.

This sequence was found in a male donor in good health and CMV-seronegative. The chain employs TRBV2 and TRBJ2-5; D is perhaps TRBD2 (5 bases). The sequencing sample was made of PBMCs. This chain's CDR3 is CASSDARSQAREQYF. CDR3 DNA sequence: TGTGCCAGCAGTGACGCTCGGAGCCAAGCGAGGGAGCAGTACTTC.